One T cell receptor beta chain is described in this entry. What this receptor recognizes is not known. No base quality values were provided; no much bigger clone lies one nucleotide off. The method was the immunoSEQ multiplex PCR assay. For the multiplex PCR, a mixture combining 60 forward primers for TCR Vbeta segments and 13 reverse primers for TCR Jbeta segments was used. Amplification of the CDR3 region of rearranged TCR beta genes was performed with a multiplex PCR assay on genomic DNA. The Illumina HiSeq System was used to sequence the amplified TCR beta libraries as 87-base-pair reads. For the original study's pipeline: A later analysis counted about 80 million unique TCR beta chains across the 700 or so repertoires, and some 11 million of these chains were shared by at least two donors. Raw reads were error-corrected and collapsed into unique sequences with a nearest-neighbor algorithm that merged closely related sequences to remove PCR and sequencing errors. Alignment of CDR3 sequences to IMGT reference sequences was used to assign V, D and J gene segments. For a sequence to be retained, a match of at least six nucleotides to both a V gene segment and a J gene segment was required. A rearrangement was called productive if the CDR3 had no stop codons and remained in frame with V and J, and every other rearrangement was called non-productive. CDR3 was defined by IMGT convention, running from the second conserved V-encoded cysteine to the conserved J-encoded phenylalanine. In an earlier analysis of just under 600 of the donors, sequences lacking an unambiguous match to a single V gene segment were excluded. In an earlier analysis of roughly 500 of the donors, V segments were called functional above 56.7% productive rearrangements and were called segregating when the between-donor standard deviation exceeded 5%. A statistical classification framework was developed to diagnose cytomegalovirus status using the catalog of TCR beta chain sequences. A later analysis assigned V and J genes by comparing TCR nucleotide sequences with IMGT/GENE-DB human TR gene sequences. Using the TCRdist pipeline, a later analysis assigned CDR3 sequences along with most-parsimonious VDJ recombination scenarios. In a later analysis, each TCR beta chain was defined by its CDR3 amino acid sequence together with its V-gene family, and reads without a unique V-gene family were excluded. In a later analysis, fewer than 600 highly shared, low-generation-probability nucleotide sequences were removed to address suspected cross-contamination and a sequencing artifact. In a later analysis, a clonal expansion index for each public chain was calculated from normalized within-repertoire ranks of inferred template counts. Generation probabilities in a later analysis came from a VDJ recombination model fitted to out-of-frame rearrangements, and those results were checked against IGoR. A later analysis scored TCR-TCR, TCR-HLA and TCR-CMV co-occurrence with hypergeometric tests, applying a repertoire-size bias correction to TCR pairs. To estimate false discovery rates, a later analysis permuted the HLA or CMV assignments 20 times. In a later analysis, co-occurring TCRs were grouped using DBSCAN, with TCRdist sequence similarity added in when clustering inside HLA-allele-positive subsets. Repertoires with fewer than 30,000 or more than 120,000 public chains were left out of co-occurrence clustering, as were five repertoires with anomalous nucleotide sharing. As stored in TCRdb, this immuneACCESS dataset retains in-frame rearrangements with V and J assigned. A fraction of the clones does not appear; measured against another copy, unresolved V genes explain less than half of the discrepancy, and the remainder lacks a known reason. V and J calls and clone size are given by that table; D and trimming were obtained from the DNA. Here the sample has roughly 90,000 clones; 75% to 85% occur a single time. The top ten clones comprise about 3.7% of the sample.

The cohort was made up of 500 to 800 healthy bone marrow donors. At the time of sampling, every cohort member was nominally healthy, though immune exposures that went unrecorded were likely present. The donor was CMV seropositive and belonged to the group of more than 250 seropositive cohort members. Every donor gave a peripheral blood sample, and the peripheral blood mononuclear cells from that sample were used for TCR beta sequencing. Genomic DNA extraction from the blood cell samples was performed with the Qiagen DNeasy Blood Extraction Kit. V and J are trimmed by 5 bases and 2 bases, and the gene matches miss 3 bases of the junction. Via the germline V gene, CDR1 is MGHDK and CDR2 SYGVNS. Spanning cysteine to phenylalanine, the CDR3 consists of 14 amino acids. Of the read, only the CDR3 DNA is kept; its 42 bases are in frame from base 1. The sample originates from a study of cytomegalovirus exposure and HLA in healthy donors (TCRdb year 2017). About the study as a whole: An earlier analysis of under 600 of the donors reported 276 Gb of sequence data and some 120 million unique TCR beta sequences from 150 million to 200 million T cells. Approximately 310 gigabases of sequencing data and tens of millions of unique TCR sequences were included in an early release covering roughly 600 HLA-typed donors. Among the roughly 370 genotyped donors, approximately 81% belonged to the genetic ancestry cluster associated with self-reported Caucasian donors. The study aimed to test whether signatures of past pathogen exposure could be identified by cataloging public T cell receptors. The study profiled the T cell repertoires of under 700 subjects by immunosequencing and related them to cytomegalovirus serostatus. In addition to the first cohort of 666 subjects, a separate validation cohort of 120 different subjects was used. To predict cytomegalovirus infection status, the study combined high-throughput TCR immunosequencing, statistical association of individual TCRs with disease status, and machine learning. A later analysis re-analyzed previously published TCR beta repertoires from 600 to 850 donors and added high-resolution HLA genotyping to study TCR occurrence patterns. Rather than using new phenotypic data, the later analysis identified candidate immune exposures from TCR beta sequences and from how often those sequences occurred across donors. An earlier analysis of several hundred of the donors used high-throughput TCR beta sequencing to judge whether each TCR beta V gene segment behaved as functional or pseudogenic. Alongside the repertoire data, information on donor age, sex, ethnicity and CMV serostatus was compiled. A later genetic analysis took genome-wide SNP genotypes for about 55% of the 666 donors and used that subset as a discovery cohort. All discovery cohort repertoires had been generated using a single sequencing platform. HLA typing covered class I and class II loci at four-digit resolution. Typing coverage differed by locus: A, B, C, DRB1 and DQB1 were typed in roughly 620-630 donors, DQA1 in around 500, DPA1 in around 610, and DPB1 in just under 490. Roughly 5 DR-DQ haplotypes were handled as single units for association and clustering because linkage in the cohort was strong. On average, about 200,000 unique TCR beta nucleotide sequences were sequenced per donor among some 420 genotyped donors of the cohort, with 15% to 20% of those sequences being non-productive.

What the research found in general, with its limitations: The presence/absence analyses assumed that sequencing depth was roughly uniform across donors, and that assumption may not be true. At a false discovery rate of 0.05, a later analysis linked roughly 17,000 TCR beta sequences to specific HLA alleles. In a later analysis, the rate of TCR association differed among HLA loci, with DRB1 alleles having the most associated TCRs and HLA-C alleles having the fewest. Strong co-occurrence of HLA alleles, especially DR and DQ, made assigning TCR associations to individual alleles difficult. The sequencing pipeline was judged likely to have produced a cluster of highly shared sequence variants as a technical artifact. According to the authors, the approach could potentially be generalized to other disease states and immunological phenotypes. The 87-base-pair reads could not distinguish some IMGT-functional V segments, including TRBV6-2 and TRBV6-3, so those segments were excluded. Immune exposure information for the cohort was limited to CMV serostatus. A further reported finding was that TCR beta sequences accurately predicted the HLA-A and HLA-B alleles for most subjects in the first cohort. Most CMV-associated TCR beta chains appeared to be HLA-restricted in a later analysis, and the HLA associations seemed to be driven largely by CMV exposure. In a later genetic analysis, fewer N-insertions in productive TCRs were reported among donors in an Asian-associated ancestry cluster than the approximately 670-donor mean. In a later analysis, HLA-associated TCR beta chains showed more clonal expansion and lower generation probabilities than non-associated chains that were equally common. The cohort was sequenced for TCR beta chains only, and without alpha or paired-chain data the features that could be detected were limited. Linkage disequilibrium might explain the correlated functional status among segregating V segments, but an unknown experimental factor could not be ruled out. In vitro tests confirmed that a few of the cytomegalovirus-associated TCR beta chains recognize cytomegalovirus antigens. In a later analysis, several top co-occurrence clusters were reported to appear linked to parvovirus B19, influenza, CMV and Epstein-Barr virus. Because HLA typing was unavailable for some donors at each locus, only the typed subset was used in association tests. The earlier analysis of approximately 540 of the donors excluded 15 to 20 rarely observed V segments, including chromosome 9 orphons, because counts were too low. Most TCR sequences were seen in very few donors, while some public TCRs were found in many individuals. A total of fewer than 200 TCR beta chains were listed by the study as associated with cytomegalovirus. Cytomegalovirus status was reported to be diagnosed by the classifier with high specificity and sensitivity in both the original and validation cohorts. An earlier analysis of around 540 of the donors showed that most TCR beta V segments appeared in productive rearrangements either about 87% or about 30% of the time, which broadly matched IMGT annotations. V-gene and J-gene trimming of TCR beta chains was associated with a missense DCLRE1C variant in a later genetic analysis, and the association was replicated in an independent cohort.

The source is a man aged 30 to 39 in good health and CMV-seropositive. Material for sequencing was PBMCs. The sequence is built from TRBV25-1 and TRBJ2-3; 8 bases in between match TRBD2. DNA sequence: TGTGCCAGCAGTAAAGCGGGGGCCACAGATACGCAGTATTTT. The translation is CASSKAGATDTQYF.